Below, 30 T cell receptor beta chains from the same sample are listed, as sequenced in a study of CD4+ T cells in melanoma. TCRdb keeps only in-frame clones here, not all; method: immunoSEQ multiplex PCR. The table records about 15,000 clones, approximately 62% of them present only once. Sequencing input: cells from a culture (not recorded whether cultured in vitro). All receptors derive from a human donor with melanoma.

The chain is built from TRBV19 and TRBJ2-7; D possibly uses TRBD1 or TRBD2 (5 bases each). The V end was cut by 7 bases, the J end by 2 bases, with 12 bases between. CDR1 LNHDA and CDR2 SQIVND come from the germline V gene (reference sequence). The CDR3 loop spans 13 amino acids. Here the CDR3 DNA reads TGTGCCAGTAAAGGGACCGGGACCTACGAGCAGTACTTC. It translates to CASKGTGTYEQYF. The whole variable domain, remainder taken from reference TRBV19 and TRBJ2-7, is DGGITQSPKYLFRKEGQNVTLSCEQNLNHDAMYWYRQDPGQGLRLIYYSQIVNDFQKGDIAEGYSVSREKKESFPLTVTSAQKNPTAFYLCASKGTGTYEQYFGPGTRLTVT.

This rearrangement joins TRBV7-3 to TRBJ2-3; possibly TRBD2 for D (7 bases). The CDR3 totals 16 residues. CDR1 and CDR2 from the germline V gene are SGHTA and FQGTGA. V shed 5 bases and J shed 5 bases, with 20 bases lying between them. DNA of the CDR3: TGTGCCAGCAGCCCCCTCTCGGGGGGCGAGATAGATACGCAGTATTTT. Its translation is CASSPLSGGEIDTQYF.

Here the CDR3 reads CASSSQTGGGQPQHF. The CDR3 nucleotides are TGTGCCAGCAGCTCTCAAACAGGGGGCGGGCAGCCCCAGCATTTT. This chain uses TRBV11-2 with TRBJ1-5; 9 positions match TRBD1. This CDR3 is 15 amino acids long. Trimming took 4 bases from V and 7 from J; bases not matched to a gene: 8. CDR1 SGHAT and CDR2 FQNNGV come from the germline V gene.

The chain joins TRBV18 to TRBJ1-6, with D perhaps matching TRBD1 (5 bases). V was trimmed by 2 bases and J by 9 bases, leaving 14 bases between them. Germline lookup yields CDR1 KGHSH and CDR2 LQKENI. CDR3 length equals 15 residues. The CDR3 region is CASSPGESGGSPLHF. The DNA of the CDR3 is TGTGCCAGCTCACCAGGCGAGTCCGGGGGTTCACCCCTCCACTTT.

This chain joins TRBV5-1 and TRBJ2-1; D is possibly TRBD1 or TRBD2 (6 bases each). Germline values: CDR1 SGHRS, CDR2 YFSETQ. The CDR3 sequence is 16 residues long. The germline V and J ends were trimmed by 0 bases and 7 bases, with 17 bases remaining between them. CDR3 residues: CASSLGAGGRSNEQFF. DNA of the CDR3: TGCGCCAGCAGCTTGGGAGCTGGGGGGCGCTCAAATGAGCAGTTCTTC.

This clone was seen only once. The chain uses TRBV19 and TRBJ2-2, with D possibly matching TRBD1 (6 bases). Germline CDR1 is LNHDA and CDR2 is SQIVND (reference sequence). The CDR3 runs to 14 residues. V was clipped by 11 bases and J by 9 bases, with 22 bases between them. CDR3 in amino acids: CAVHPGGGLRELFF. CDR3 in DNA: TGTGCCGTCCATCCGGGTGGGGGCCTGAGGGAGCTGTTTTTT. The entire variable domain, with the rest obtained from reference TRBV19 and TRBJ2-2, is as follows: DGGITQSPKYLFRKEGQNVTLSCEQNLNHDAMYWYRQDPGQGLRLIYYSQIVNDFQKGDIAEGYSVSREKKESFPLTVTSAQKNPTAFYLCAVHPGGGLRELFFGEGSRLTVL.

This clone turned up a few times. The V gene is TRBV6-5, the J gene TRBJ1-5; no definite D call. Germline V lookup: CDR1 MNHEY, CDR2 SVGAGI. V was trimmed by 6 bases and J by 4 bases, leaving 10 bases between them. The CDR3 runs 13 residues. This CDR3 is CASRTTLNQPQHF. The CDR3 coding sequence is TGTGCCAGCAGAACCACCCTGAATCAGCCCCAGCATTTT.

This chain joins TRBV5-8 and TRBJ1-5; TRBD1 aligns across 7 bases. Trimming cost V 3 bases and J 9 bases; bases outside gene matches: 9. CDR1 SGHTS and CDR2 YDEGEE come from the germline V gene. This CDR3 contains 14 residues. CDR3 loop: CASSSRTGVGPQHF. DNA of the CDR3: TGTGCCAGCAGCTCCCGGACAGGCGTCGGGCCCCAGCATTTT.

J is TRBJ2-1 and V is TRBV7-3; 9 bases map to TRBD2. The CDR3 loop spans 15 amino acids. Germline V lookup: CDR1 SGHTA, CDR2 FQGTGA. V shed 1 base, J shed 8 bases, and the junction held 6 bases outside the gene matches. CDR3 in amino acids: CASSLRKRGDDEQFF. As DNA, the CDR3 is TGTGCCAGCAGCTTAAGAAAGCGGGGGGACGATGAGCAGTTCTTC.

The rearrangement joins TRBV7-6 to TRBJ1-2, with TRBD1 matching over 7 bases. Germline-derived CDR1 and CDR2 are SGHVS and FNYEAQ. V shed 0 bases and J 6 bases; nucleotides not matched to a gene: 4. There are 14 residues in the CDR3. Here the CDR3 DNA reads TGTGCCAGCAGCTTAGCGGAGGGGGCGGATGGCTACACCTTC. It is translated as CASSLAEGADGYTF.

The gene calls are TRBV7-3 and TRBJ2-5; D tentatively fits TRBD1 or TRBD2 (7 bases each). Trimming removed 5 bases at V and 4 bases at J, with 17 bases between. Germline loops: CDR1 SGHTA, CDR2 FQGTGA. This CDR3 spans 15 amino acids. The CDR3: CASSLVTGRVETQYF. CDR3 DNA sequence: TGTGCCAGCAGCCTCGTGACAGGGAGGGTAGAGACCCAGTACTTC.

The chain uses TRBV4-1 and TRBJ2-1; D not certain. The CDR3 loop spans 16 amino acids. V was pared by 4 bases and J by 4 bases, with 17 bases between. The germline V gene has CDR1 MGHRA and CDR2 YSYEKL. CDR3 loop: CASSLSWAREYNEQFF. The CDR3 region has the DNA TGCGCCAGCAGCCTTAGCTGGGCCAGAGAATACAATGAGCAGTTCTTC.

The rearrangement joins TRBV5-1 to TRBJ2-3, with a weak D call TRBD1 (5 bases). Germline CDR1 and CDR2: SGHRS and YFSETQ. V dropped 1 base and J dropped 2 bases, with 11 bases sitting between them. This CDR3 contains 15 residues. The CDR3: CASSLFGRATDTQYF. The CDR3 nucleotides read TGCGCCAGCAGCTTGTTTGGCAGGGCCACAGATACGCAGTATTTT.

The rearrangement links TRBV2 to TRBJ2-5, with D perhaps TRBD2 (6 bases). Germline-derived CDR1 and CDR2 are SNHLY and FYNNEI. The CDR3 sequence is 13 residues long. Trimming shortened V by 5 bases and J by 4 bases, and 11 bases separated the two germline ends. CDR3 residues: CASSIQGGETQYF. As DNA, the CDR3 is TGTGCCAGCAGTATTCAGGGAGGAGAGACCCAGTACTTC.

In its sample, this clone was seen a few times. The V and J genes are TRBV6-5 and TRBJ1-2, with D possibly matching TRBD1 (6 bases). This CDR3 has 15 amino acids. Trimming shortened V by 5 bases and J by 4 bases, and 17 bases separated the two germline ends. Germline-derived CDR1 and CDR2 are MNHEY and SVGAGI. In DNA, the CDR3 is TGTGCCAGCAGTCACCACAGGGCCGAGGGCTATGGCTACACCTTC. Translating it yields CASSHHRAEGYGYTF.

The chain uses TRBV5-1 and TRBJ1-1, with a weak D call TRBD1 (5 bases). CDR1 and CDR2 (germline): SGHRS, YFSETQ. The CDR3 has 14 amino acids. Trimming removed 5 bases from V and 11 bases from J, with 22 bases in between. The CDR3 sequence is CASRRGERPGSAFF. The DNA for the CDR3 is TGCGCCAGCAGACGCGGAGAGAGACCAGGGAGTGCTTTCTTT.

This chain uses TRBV6-4 with TRBJ2-3; the match to TRBD2 covers 8 bases. The CDR3 has 15 amino acids. J was trimmed by 4 bases and V by 4 bases; bases with no gene match: 7. Per germline, CDR1 MRHNA and CDR2 SNTAGT. CDR3 sequence reads: CASSVSGGIADTQYF. DNA of the CDR3: TGTGCCAGCAGTGTAAGCGGGGGAATAGCAGATACGCAGTATTTT.

The chain is built from TRBV5-4 and TRBJ2-3; 7 bases map to TRBD2. Germline CDR1 and CDR2: SGHNT and YYREEE (reference sequence). The CDR3 consists of 13 residues. The J segment lost 5 bases and the V segment lost 6 bases, leaving 6 bases of the junction unmatched. The CDR3 is CASNGRGGDTQYF. CDR3 DNA: TGTGCCAGCAATGGGAGGGGCGGAGATACGCAGTATTTT.

The rearrangement joins TRBV30 to TRBJ2-3, with TRBD1 identical over 9 bases. V lost 4 bases and J lost 2; bases outside the gene matches: 4. The CDR3 runs 14 residues. The V gene's germline CDR1 is GTSNPN and CDR2 SVGIG (reference sequence). This CDR3 is CAWTQGASTDTQYF. Written as DNA, the CDR3 is TGTGCCTGGACACAGGGGGCCTCCACAGATACGCAGTATTTT.

The CDR3 region is CSGGGPGTEAFF. CDR3 bases: TGCAGCGGGGGGGGCCCCGGGACTGAAGCTTTCTTT. The V gene is TRBV29-1, the J gene TRBJ1-1; weak D call: TRBD1 (6 bases). CDR1 SQVTM and CDR2 ANQGSEA come from the germline V gene. The CDR3 is 12 residues long. V dropped 7 bases and J dropped 5 bases, with 14 bases sitting between them.

This chain links TRBV7-9 with TRBJ2-7, with D perhaps TRBD1 (5 bases). Germline-derived CDR1 and CDR2 are SEHNR and FQNEAQ (reference sequence). V dropped 4 bases and J dropped 3 bases, with 10 bases sitting between them. CDR3 size: 13 residues. In DNA form, the CDR3 reads TGTGCCAGCAGCTCGACAGATTACTACGAGCAGTACTTC. Its translation is CASSSTDYYEQYF.

This clone was observed a single time. The J gene is TRBJ1-2, the V gene TRBV5-8; 10 bases are a match to TRBD1. After removal of 6 bases from V and 7 bases from J, the junction contained 9 bases not matched to a gene. CDR3 length: 14 residues. From germline, CDR1 is SGHTS and CDR2 YDEGEE. This CDR3 is CASIPTGGASGYTF. The DNA of the CDR3 is TGTGCCAGCATACCGACAGGGGGCGCATCTGGCTACACCTTC.

V and J are TRBV5-1 and TRBJ2-3; 11 bases match TRBD1. The trim removed 1 base at V and 7 bases at J, leaving 8 bases unmatched. Germline CDR1 and CDR2: SGHRS and YFSETQ. The CDR3 is 16 amino acids. CDR3 loop: CASSLTGTGGQNTQYF. CDR3 DNA: TGCGCCAGCAGCTTGACCGGGACAGGGGGTCAGAATACGCAGTATTTT.

The rearrangement uses TRBV6-1 and TRBJ2-1; maybe TRBD2 (5 bases). The CDR3 is 15 amino acids. Germline V gene sequence: CDR1 MNHNS, CDR2 SASEGT. Trimming removed 4 bases at V and 9 bases at J, with 19 bases between. The CDR3 sequence is CASSGLGWGSGEQFF. DNA for the CDR3: TGTGCCAGCAGTGGCCTTGGGTGGGGAAGCGGTGAGCAGTTCTTC.

The chain combines TRBV2 with TRBJ1-6, with D unclear. Looked up from germline, CDR1 is SNHLY and CDR2 is FYNNEI. There are 14 residues in the CDR3. V was cut by 8 bases and J by 5 bases, with 13 bases left in between. DNA of the CDR3: TGTGCCAGCCGACCGACCCGTAATAATTCACCCCTCCACTTT. It yields the protein CASRPTRNNSPLHF.

CDR3 nucleotides: TGCGCCAGCAGCGGCCGGTATGGCTACACCTTC. Its protein product is CASSGRYGYTF. The chain employs TRBV4-1 and TRBJ1-2; D is ambiguous. The CDR3 runs to 11 residues. Looked up from germline, CDR1 is MGHRA and CDR2 is YSYEKL. Trimming shortened V by 5 bases and J by 5 bases, and 6 bases separated the two germline ends.

The genes are TRBV5-1 and TRBJ1-1, with no clear D. CDR3 length equals 13 residues. Trimming removed 0 bases at V and 0 bases at J, with 3 bases between. CDR1 is SGHRS and CDR2 is YFSETQ in the germline V gene. The CDR3 coding sequence is TGCGCCAGCAGCTTGGGCGTGAACACTGAAGCTTTCTTT. It translates to CASSLGVNTEAFF.

This clone qualifies as medium-sized (0.01 to 0.1%). The chain is built from TRBV6-1 and TRBJ1-1, with no clear D. Germline V CDR1 and CDR2: MNHNS, SASEGT. The V gene lost 1 base and the J gene lost 4 bases, with 7 bases spanning the gap. The CDR3 has 13 residues. CDR3 DNA sequence: TGTGCCAGCAGTGAAGTCCGGGGCACTGAAGCTTTCTTT. Protein: CASSEVRGTEAFF.

This chain uses TRBV4-1 with TRBJ1-6; D is ambiguous. Germline V CDR1 and CDR2: MGHRA, YSYEKL. The CDR3 consists of 15 residues. V was shortened by 4 bases and J by 7 bases, with 14 bases between the two germline ends. CDR3 DNA sequence: TGCGCCAGCAGCCTTCCCAACGCGGGAAATTCACCCCTCCACTTT. It is translated as CASSLPNAGNSPLHF.

CDR3: CASSRTGSVGYGYTF. The DNA of the CDR3 is TGTGCCAGCAGCCGCACAGGGTCAGTTGGCTATGGCTACACCTTC. The gene calls are TRBV27 and TRBJ1-2, with D tentatively TRBD1 (6 bases). Trimming stripped 6 bases from V and 4 bases from J, with 18 bases between. Germline CDR1 and CDR2: MNHEY and SMNVEV (reference sequence). The CDR3 length is 15 residues.